These 27 T cell receptor beta chains came from one sample sequenced in a study of vaccination and CD4 T cells after COVID-19. Antigens of these TCRs are unknown. Sequenced with the Oncomine TCR Beta short-read assay was DNA taken from cultured CD4+ T cells. TCRdb re-analysed the PCR reads in MiXCR, keeping a single row per CDR3 protein. The sample records several thousand distinct CDR3 sequences, 40% to 55% being singletons. The sample's treatment: roughly 10-day PBMC culture with coronavirus spike peptide pools or control peptides (ViraFEST assay). An unexposed donor provided the CD4+ T cells, which were collected before the COVID-19 pandemic (2011-2018). Specimen: CD4+ T cells from blood, cultured in vitro. The receptors come from a human donor in good health.

The chain is built from TRBV6-1 and TRBJ2-1; no firm D call. Germline lookup yields CDR1 MNHNS and CDR2 SASEGT. CDR3 length equals 15 residues. V lost 5 bases to trimming and J lost 3 bases, with 14 bases between them. The CDR3 nucleotides read TGTGCCAGCAGTCGTACGGGCAACCACTACAATGAGCAGTTCTTC. It yields the protein CASSRTGNHYNEQFF.

This clonotype has more than one count but fewer than ten. The chain has TRBV27 and TRBJ2-2; D perhaps matches TRBD1 (6 bases). Germline V gene data show CDR1 as MNHEY and CDR2 as SMNVEV (reference sequence). This CDR3 has 15 residues. The V and J ends lost 7 bases and 0 bases respectively, with 12 bases between them. This chain's CDR3 is CASNRVGSNTGELFF. The CDR3 DNA follows: TGTGCCAGCAACAGGGTTGGTTCGAACACCGGGGAGCTGTTTTTT.

The rearrangement uses TRBV12-3 or TRBV12-4 and TRBJ1-1; no clear D gene. The CDR3 loop spans 14 amino acids. V lost 5 bases and J 6 bases, leaving 16 bases between the germline ends. The CDR3 DNA sequence: TGTGCCAGCAGTCTTGGGATGCAGCGAGCTGAAGCTTTCTTT. Its translation is CASSLGMQRAEAFF.

A remark on this clonotype: At one end, the junction sequence differs from germline, possibly due to a read error. J is TRBJ1-5 and V is TRBV20-1; D unclear. Germline loops: CDR1 DFQATT, CDR2 SNEGSKA (reference sequence). This CDR3 is built from 19 residues. The CDR3 here is CSAGPRVGSPRFSYQPQHF. Here the CDR3 DNA reads TGCAGTGCTGGCCCTCGGGTGGGCAGCCCGAGGTTTAGCTATCAGCCCCAGCATTTT.

The genes are TRBV11-3 and TRBJ2-5; possibly TRBD2 for D (7 bases). Germline V CDR1 and CDR2: SGHNT, YENEEA. The CDR3 extends over 14 amino acids. Trimming removed 5 bases at V and 5 bases at J, with 15 bases between. CDR3 bases: TGTGCCAGCAGCCGATCGGGGGGCCCGGAGACCCAGTACTTC. Its translation is CASSRSGGPETQYF.

The chain combines TRBV27 with TRBJ2-7; 7 bases line up with TRBD1. Germline CDR1 and CDR2: MNHEY and SMNVEV (reference sequence). The J segment lost 5 bases and the V segment lost 9 bases, leaving 4 bases of the junction unmatched. The CDR3 runs to 11 residues. The CDR3 DNA reads TGTGCCAGTACAGGGGTCAACGAGCAGTACTTC. It specifies CASTGVNEQYF.

In its sample, this clonotype was seen a few times. V and J are TRBV20-1 and TRBJ2-5, with 9 bases that match TRBD2. Germline V CDR1 and CDR2: DFQATT, SNEGSKA (reference sequence). The CDR3 totals 11 residues. For the CDR3, the DNA is TGCAGCGGAGCGGGGGGAGAGACCCAGTACTTC. Amino acids: CSGAGGETQYF.

Only a few counts were recorded for this clonotype. The chain couples TRBV2 to TRBJ1-1; D uncertain. Trimming shortened V by 4 bases and J by 2 bases, and 5 bases separated the two germline ends. CDR1 SNHLY and CDR2 FYNNEI come from the germline V gene. CDR3 length equals 12 residues. As DNA, the CDR3 is TGTGCCAGCAGTGCAGTAAACACTGAAGCTTTCTTT. Translated: CASSAVNTEAFF.

There are a few counts of this clonotype. The V gene is TRBV20-1, the J gene TRBJ1-2; D is ambiguous. CDR3 length equals 13 residues. With 6 bases removed from V and 4 bases from J, the gap between germline ends came to 15 bases. CDR1 is DFQATT and CDR2 is SNEGSKA in the germline V gene (reference sequence). The CDR3 reads CSAPGQAFYGYTF. CDR3 nucleotide sequence: TGCAGTGCCCCCGGGCAAGCTTTCTATGGCTACACCTTC.

J is TRBJ2-1 and V is TRBV20-1; 8 bases agree with TRBD2. Unmatched junction bases numbered 8, after V lost 0 bases and J lost 7 bases. This CDR3 comprises 15 residues. Germline loops: CDR1 DFQATT, CDR2 SNEGSKA (reference sequence). This CDR3 reads CSARDHQRGLNEQFF. The DNA of the CDR3 is TGCAGTGCTAGAGATCACCAGCGGGGGCTGAATGAGCAGTTCTTC.

V is TRBV7-9 and J is TRBJ2-1, with D possibly being TRBD1 or TRBD2 (5 bases each). CDR3 length: 15 amino acids. Deletions cut 3 bases from V and 0 bases from J, with 9 bases between. The V gene's germline CDR1 is SEHNR and CDR2 FQNEAQ (reference sequence). Here the CDR3 reads CASSLSGSSYNEQFF. For the CDR3, the DNA is TGTGCCAGCAGCTTGTCAGGGAGCTCCTACAATGAGCAGTTCTTC.

This sequence joins TRBV20-1 and TRBJ2-7, with a weak D call TRBD1 (5 bases). Trimming left V 2 bases short and J 6 bases short, with 14 bases between. The CDR3 loop spans 13 amino acids. CDR1 and CDR2 (germline): DFQATT, SNEGSKA (reference sequence). CDR3 amino acids: CSARRREEGEQYF. In DNA form, the CDR3 reads TGCAGTGCTAGACGCAGGGAAGAAGGCGAGCAGTACTTC.

The chain combines TRBV5-1 with TRBJ1-2, with D hard to call. This CDR3 is 12 amino acids long. The germline V and J ends were trimmed by 5 bases and 3 bases, with 8 bases remaining between them. From germline, CDR1 is SGHRS and CDR2 YFSETQ. The CDR3, as DNA: TGCGCCAGCAGACCGGGCGACTATGGCTACACCTTC. It is translated as CASRPGDYGYTF.

Only a few counts were recorded for this clonotype. The J gene is TRBJ1-1, the V gene TRBV6-1; maybe TRBD1 (5 bases). Between the trimmed V and J ends, which lost 6 bases and 6 bases, there was a span of 8 bases. From germline, CDR1 is MNHNS and CDR2 SASEGT. The CDR3 runs 11 residues. CDR3 sequence (DNA): TGTGCCAGCAGCGGGGGATCTGAAGCTTTCTTT. This codes for CASSGGSEAFF.

This chain links TRBV6-1 with TRBJ2-2; D gene uncertain. Germline V gene sequence: CDR1 MNHNS, CDR2 SASEGT. The CDR3 is 11 amino acids. Trimming removed 7 bases from V and 5 bases from J, with 5 bases in between. The CDR3 loop reads CASTGTGELFF. CDR3 nucleotide sequence: TGTGCCAGCACCGGAACCGGGGAGCTGTTTTTT.

The chain employs TRBV6-4 and TRBJ1-4; no reliable D call. V was pared by 2 bases and J by 4 bases, with 11 bases between. The CDR3 is 15 residues long. Germline assignment: CDR1 MRHNA and CDR2 SNTAGT. The CDR3 loop is CASSDRTDFNEKLFF. CDR3 bases: TGTGCCAGCAGTGACCGGACGGACTTTAATGAAAAACTGTTTTTT.

This chain links TRBV6-1 with TRBJ1-1; D uncertain. Germline lookup yields CDR1 MNHNS and CDR2 SASEGT. V lost 7 bases and J lost 3, with 18 bases in between. The CDR3 covers 15 residues. The chain's CDR3 is CASTTRRVVDTEAFF. In DNA, the CDR3 is TGTGCCAGCACCACCCGGCGGGTGGTCGACACTGAAGCTTTCTTT.

This chain links TRBV10-3 with TRBJ2-7; D call uncertain. The CDR3 sequence is 12 residues long. V was pared by 4 bases and J by 4 bases, with 8 bases between. Germline CDR1 is ENHRY and CDR2 is SYGVKD. This CDR3 reads CAISARSYEQYF. The CDR3 coding sequence is TGTGCCATCAGTGCCAGGTCGTACGAGCAGTACTTC.

The chain couples TRBV6-2 or TRBV6-3 to TRBJ2-3, with D perhaps being TRBD1 or TRBD2 (5 bases each). Germline V gene data show CDR1 as MNHEY and CDR2 as SVGEGT. V shed 7 bases and J shed 4 bases, with 12 bases lying between them. The CDR3 has 13 amino acids. The CDR3: CASTFGAADTQYF. The CDR3 DNA reads as TGTGCCAGCACCTTCGGGGCAGCAGATACGCAGTATTTT.

CDR3 DNA: TGTGCCAGCAGGGTAGAACAGGGAAAGACTACGCAGTATTTT. Translation: CASRVEQGKTTQYF. The V gene is TRBV6-1, the J gene TRBJ2-3; TRBD1 is a possible D gene (6 bases). Trimming pared 6 bases from V and 8 bases from J, leaving 18 bases between. There are 14 residues in the CDR3. Germline-derived CDR1 and CDR2 are MNHNS and SASEGT.

V is TRBV7-9 and J is TRBJ1-5, with D maybe TRBD1 (6 bases). The germline V gene has CDR1 SEHNR and CDR2 FQNEAQ (reference sequence). V lost 4 bases and J 4 bases, leaving 8 bases between the germline ends. CDR3 length equals 13 residues. The CDR3 protein is CASSSGTNQPQHF. Here the CDR3 DNA reads TGTGCCAGCAGCTCCGGGACAAATCAGCCCCAGCATTTT. Variable domain in full (rest from reference TRBV7-9 and TRBJ1-5): DTGVSQNPRHKITKRGQNVTFRCDPISEHNRLYWYRQTLGQGPEFLTYFQNEAQLEKSRLLSDRFSAERPKGSFSTLEIQRTEQGDSAMYLCASSSGTNQPQHFGDGTRLSIL.

This chain links TRBV6-1 with TRBJ1-6; 7 bases map to TRBD1. J was trimmed by 7 bases and V by 8 bases; bases with no gene match: 8. The germline V gene has CDR1 MNHNS and CDR2 SASEGT. The CDR3 runs 14 residues. The CDR3 DNA reads as TGTGCCAGCCGGGACGGGACAGCGAATTCACCCCTCCACTTT. It is translated as CASRDGTANSPLHF.

The chain recombines TRBV20-1 with TRBJ2-1; 9 nucleotides match TRBD2. With V trimmed by 5 bases and J by 0 bases, 8 bases remained unmatched. Germline CDR1 reads DFQATT; CDR2 reads SNEGSKA (reference sequence). The CDR3 covers 16 residues. CDR3 sequence: CSAGLGGGGSYNEQFF. CDR3 in DNA: TGCAGTGCTGGCCTCGGCGGGGGGGGCTCCTACAATGAGCAGTTCTTC.

This clonotype turned up a few times. This chain joins TRBV20-1 and TRBJ1-5, with TRBD1 identical over 9 bases. This CDR3 has 17 residues. CDR1 is DFQATT and CDR2 is SNEGSKA in the germline V gene (reference sequence). J lost 3 bases, V lost 4 bases, and 13 bases had no gene match. The CDR3 loop reads CSATGTGWRYANQPQHF. The CDR3 nucleotides read TGCAGTGCTACCGGGACAGGGTGGCGGTATGCCAATCAGCCCCAGCATTTT.

J is TRBJ1-2 and V is TRBV5-1, with 7 bases aligning to TRBD1. V shed 7 bases, J shed 0 bases, and the junction held 9 bases outside the gene matches. The CDR3 runs 15 residues. The germline V gene has CDR1 SGHRS and CDR2 YFSETQ. CDR3 region: CASAPGGQANYGYTF. The CDR3 region has the DNA TGCGCCAGCGCGCCAGGGGGGCAGGCTAACTATGGCTACACCTTC.

A single count supports this clonotype. The V gene is TRBV12-3 or TRBV12-4, the J gene TRBJ2-3; D is uncertain. The CDR3 totals 15 residues. V was trimmed by 5 bases and J by 0 bases, leaving 12 bases between them. Here the CDR3 reads CASSTKQYSTDTQYF. CDR3 coding DNA: TGTGCCAGCAGTACCAAGCAATACAGCACAGATACGCAGTATTTT.

This clonotype has a handful of counts. The rearrangement joins TRBV7-3 to TRBJ2-2; 16 positions match TRBD2. The germline V gene has CDR1 SGHTA and CDR2 FQGTGA. This CDR3 has 19 amino acids. V dropped 3 bases and J dropped 1; count of bases not matched to a gene: 5. CDR3 DNA: TGTGCCAGCAGCTTTGCCGGGACTAGCGGGGGGGAGAACACCGGGGAGCTGTTTTTT. Protein: CASSFAGTSGGENTGELFF.